These 10 T cell receptor beta chains came from one sample sequenced in a study of tissue T cells after allogeneic stem cell transplantation. TCRdb keeps only in-frame clones here, not all; method: immunoSEQ multiplex PCR. The sample contains over 3,500 clones, over 40% of which appear only once. As to time point: mouse harvest day 14 after allogeneic transplant. Tail vein injection delivered 10^7 T-cell-depleted bone marrow cells and 10^6 splenic CD5+ T cells. Material for sequencing was lymph node tissue. Receptors originate from a female BALB/c mouse given C57BL/6 T cells with graft-versus-host disease after an allogeneic hematopoietic cell transplant.

In the case of this clone: Gene names denote mouse genes. The CDR3 is cut off 1 residue early in the read; its end comes from the germline J gene. The chain combines TRBV13-3 with TRBJ1-2, with D uncertain. V was trimmed by 1 base and J by 1 base, leaving 5 bases between them. Germline V gene sequence: CDR1 NNHDY, CDR2 SYVADS. This CDR3 is built from 13 residues. The part of the CDR3 DNA that was read is TGTGCCAGCAGTGATTCAGTAAACTCCGACTACACC. Its translation is CASSDSVNSDYT. Given in full, the CDR3 is CASSDSVNSDYTF.

Remarks on this clone: The germline and genes are mouse ones. With the read ending 1 residue before the CDR3 end, the germline J gene is used to fill in that end. The chain has TRBV12-1 and TRBJ1-2; unclear D gene. V was cut by 0 bases and J by 0 bases, with 10 bases left in between. This CDR3 region has 15 residues. Germline V gene data show CDR1 as SGHSN and CDR2 as HYEKVE. The CDR3 region is CASSLNGPANSDYTF. CDR3 bases read: TGTGCCAGCTCTCTCAATGGGCCTGCAAACTCCGACTACACC.

About this clone: Gene names refer to mouse genes. The sequence runs out 1 residue before the end of the CDR3; the remainder is reconstructed from the germline J gene. The chain employs TRBV13-1 and TRBJ2-7, with TRBD1 matching 11 bases. The CDR3 is 13 amino acids. Germline V gene lookup returns CDR1 NSHNY and CDR2 SYGAGN. V lost 7 bases to trimming and J lost 6 bases; unmatched junction nucleotides: 6. CDR3 bases read: TGTGCCAGCGGTTGGGACAGGGGGGGTGAACAGTAC. Translation: CASGWDRGGEQY. The entire CDR3 sequence reads CASGWDRGGEQYF.

As regards this clone: The genes are named according to mouse. The read gets to within 1 residue of the CDR3 end, and the germline J gene fills in the rest. J is TRBJ2-2 and V is TRBV20; the match to TRBD1 covers 9 bases. The germline V gene has CDR1 GFQATS and CDR2 STVNSAI. J lost 1 base, V lost 2 bases, and 2 bases had no gene match. There are 15 residues in the CDR3. The covered CDR3 bases are TGTGGTGCTAGGCCGGGACAGGGAAACACCGGGCAGCTCTAC. It is translated as CGARPGQGNTGQLY. The CDR3 reads in full as CGARPGQGNTGQLYF.

Comment on this clone: Mouse germline and gene names are used. The read terminates 1 residue ahead of where the CDR3 ends, so the germline J gene completes it. The V and J genes are TRBV2 and TRBJ2-5; D remains unclear. V was pared by 0 bases and J by 0 bases, with 4 bases between. Germline V lookup: CDR1 LGHNA, CDR2 YSYQKL. The CDR3 is made up of 14 amino acids. The covered CDR3 bases are TGTGCCAGCAGCCAAGACCAGAACCAAGACACCCAGTAC. Its protein is CASSQDQNQDTQY. The whole CDR3 sequence is CASSQDQNQDTQYF.

The sample holds a few counts of this clone. Gene names denote mouse genes. The sequenced fragment ends 1 residue before the CDR3 boundary, so the rest is inferred from the germline J gene. J is TRBJ1-6 and V is TRBV26, with 10 bases lining up with TRBD1. TRBJ1-6 is an ORF for which the function is uncertain. V was pared by 4 bases and J by 7 bases, with 4 bases of the junction left unmatched. This CDR3 is built from 15 residues. Germline CDR1 and CDR2: KGHPV and FQNQEV (reference sequence). The CDR3 loop reads CASSPGQGWNSPLYF. The part of the CDR3 DNA that was read is TGTGCCAGCAGTCCGGGACAGGGGTGGAATTCGCCCCTCTAC.

This clone is large in the sample. The germline and genes are mouse ones. Read coverage stops 1 residue before the CDR3 terminus; the germline J gene supplies the remainder. V is TRBV12-2 and J is TRBJ2-7, with 8 bases identical to TRBD2. After removal of 2 bases from V and 7 bases from J, the junction contained 9 bases not matched to a gene. Germline lookup yields CDR1 SGHLS and CDR2 HYDKME. This CDR3 has 14 residues. The sequenced part of the CDR3 DNA is TGTGCCAGCTCTCCCTACTGGGGGCGCGGGGAACAGTAC. Residues: CASSPYWGRGEQY. The full CDR3 is CASSPYWGRGEQYF.

As regards this clone: Genes and germline are mouse. The CDR3 end lies 1 residue beyond the end of the read and is filled in from the germline J gene. This chain uses TRBV13-2 with TRBJ1-2; 7 bases fit TRBD1. The germline V gene encodes CDR1 NNHNN and CDR2 SYGAGS (reference sequence). The CDR3 totals 14 residues. With V trimmed by 6 bases and J by 0 bases, 5 bases remained unmatched. CDR3 sequence reads: CASAAGQANSDYTF. The part of the CDR3 DNA that was read is TGTGCCAGCGCCGCCGGACAGGCAAACTCCGACTACACC.

A remark on this clone: Genes here carry mouse names. The read terminates 1 residue ahead of where the CDR3 ends, so the germline J gene completes it. J is TRBJ2-7 and V is TRBV15, with a tentative D call TRBD1 (6 bases). V lost 6 bases and J lost 5, with 8 bases in between. The germline gives CDR1 SGHND, CDR2 FRSKSL. The CDR3 extends over 11 amino acids. Partial CDR3 DNA: TGTGCCAGCAGCCGACAGGATGAACAGTAC. Protein: CASSRQDEQY. The entire CDR3 sequence reads CASSRQDEQYF.

Of note for this clone: The genes are named according to mouse. The read finishes 1 residue shy of the CDR3 end, and the germline J gene is used to complete it. J is TRBJ2-1 and V is TRBV26; D unclear. There are 13 residues in the CDR3. V was cut by 3 bases and J by 2 bases, with 5 bases left in between. Germline values: CDR1 KGHPV, CDR2 FQNQEV (reference sequence). This chain's CDR3 is CASSLGDYAEQFF. The CDR3 bases that were read are TGTGCCAGCAGTCTAGGCGACTATGCTGAGCAGTTC. Together with reference TRBV26 and TRBJ2-1, the CDR3 gives the full variable domain: NSKVIQTPRYLVKGQGQKAKMRCIPEKGHPVVFWYQQNKNNEFKFLINFQNQEVLQQIDMTEKRFSAECPSNSPCSLEIQSSEAGDSALYLCASSLGDYAEQFFGPGTRLTVL.